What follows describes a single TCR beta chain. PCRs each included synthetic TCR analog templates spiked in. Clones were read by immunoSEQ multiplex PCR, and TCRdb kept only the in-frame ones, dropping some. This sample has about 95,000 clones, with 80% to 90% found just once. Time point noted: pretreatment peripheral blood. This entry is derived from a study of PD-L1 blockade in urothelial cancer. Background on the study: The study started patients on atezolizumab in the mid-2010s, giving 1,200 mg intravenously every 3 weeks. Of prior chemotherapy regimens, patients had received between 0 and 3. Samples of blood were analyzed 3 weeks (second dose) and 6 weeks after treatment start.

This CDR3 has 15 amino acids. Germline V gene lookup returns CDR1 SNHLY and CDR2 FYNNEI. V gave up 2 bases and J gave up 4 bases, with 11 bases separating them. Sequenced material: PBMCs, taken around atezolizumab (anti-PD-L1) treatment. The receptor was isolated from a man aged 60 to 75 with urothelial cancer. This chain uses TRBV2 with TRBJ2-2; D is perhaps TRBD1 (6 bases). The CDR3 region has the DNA TGTGCCAGCAGTGAAATGGGGGCGGCCACCGGGGAGCTGTTTTTT. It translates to CASSEMGAATGELFF.